The present entry profiles one T cell receptor beta chain with its context. Its antigen is currently unknown. This record comes from a study of shared clonotypes between healthy human individuals. Study-wide results and limits: Naive subsets generally exceeded memory subsets in estimated richness.

Using immunoSEQ multiplex PCR, the repertoire was profiled, and TCRdb retains in-frame clones only, with some absent. The data hold a few million clones, with 93% observed a single time. The sequenced sample was naive CD4+ T cells from PBMCs. Described subset: CD45RA+ positively selected. The origin of this receptor is a man aged 18-30 years in good health. Some clones in this sample may be carry-over from other donors' samples.

CDR3 in DNA: TGTGCCAGCAGCCTTGTCAGGGTGAACACTGAAGCTTTCTTT. It specifies CASSLVRVNTEAFF. This rearrangement joins TRBV6-5 to TRBJ1-1; D perhaps matches TRBD1 (5 bases). This CDR3 comprises 14 residues. The V end lost 6 bases, the J end lost 0 bases, and 11 bases lay between the germline ends. Germline CDR1 and CDR2: MNHEY and SVGAGI.